A selection of T cell receptor beta chains follows, all from one sample in a study of shared clonotypes between healthy human individuals. This table comes from immunoSEQ multiplex PCR, and its TCRdb copy is limited to in-frame clones, with some not included. Of 2 million to 2.5 million clones in the sample, approximately 95% are singletons; the top ten hold over 0.1%. The sequenced sample consisted of naive CD4+ T cells sorted from blood. These receptors originate from a man between 18 and 35 years old in good health. CDR3s include the opening cysteine and the closing phenylalanine or tryptophan. The D gene is left open where the match is weak. The size field is filled for only some rows; it gives once, few, many or a size class.

d_gene: TRBD1; abundance: NA; j_gene: TRBJ1-5; v_gene: TRBV28; CDR3aa: CASRPSGGQPQHF; CDR3nt: TGTGCCAGCAGGCCATCAGGGGGTCAGCCCCAGCATTTT
d_gene: TRBD2; abundance: NA; j_gene: TRBJ2-3; v_gene: TRBV14; CDR3aa: CASSRGTSGGPRDTQYF; CDR3nt: TGTGCCAGCAGCCGCGGGACTAGCGGGGGACCAAGGGATACGCAGTATTTT
d_gene: TRBD1; abundance: NA; j_gene: TRBJ1-2; v_gene: TRBV5-4; CDR3aa: CASSHSGQGDYGYTF; CDR3nt: TGTGCCAGCAGCCATTCCGGACAGGGAGACTATGGCTACACCTTC
d_gene: NA; abundance: NA; j_gene: TRBJ1-2; v_gene: TRBV30; CDR3aa: CAWSVGGFRGYTF; CDR3nt: TGTGCCTGGAGTGTAGGGGGGTTTCGCGGCTACACCTTC
d_gene: TRBD1; abundance: NA; j_gene: TRBJ1-5; v_gene: TRBV2; CDR3aa: CASSERQGLQPQHF; CDR3nt: TGTGCCAGCAGTGAAAGACAGGGGCTTCAGCCCCAGCATTTT
d_gene: TRBD1; abundance: NA; j_gene: TRBJ2-7; v_gene: TRBV25-1; CDR3aa: CASSRGLAREQYF; CDR3nt: TGTGCCAGCAGTAGGGGGCTGGCGCGGGAGCAGTACTTC
d_gene: NA; abundance: NA; j_gene: TRBJ1-5; v_gene: TRBV5-6; CDR3aa: CASSQGMGNQPQHF; CDR3nt: TGTGCCAGCAGTCAGGGGATGGGCAATCAGCCCCAGCATTTT
d_gene: TRBD1; abundance: NA; j_gene: TRBJ1-2; v_gene: TRBV6-1; CDR3aa: CASSEGWTGARDYTF; CDR3nt: TGTGCCAGCAGTGAAGGTTGGACAGGGGCACGGGACTACACCTTC
d_gene: TRBD1; abundance: NA; j_gene: TRBJ2-7; v_gene: TRBV30; CDR3aa: CAWSVSFATGYDEQYF; CDR3nt: TGTGCCTGGAGTGTATCCTTTGCGACAGGGTACGACGAGCAGTACTTC
d_gene: TRBD2; abundance: NA; j_gene: TRBJ2-3; v_gene: TRBV6-5; CDR3aa: CASRFSGGSTDTQYF; CDR3nt: TGTGCCAGCAGATTCAGCGGGGGGAGCACAGATACGCAGTATTTT
d_gene: NA; abundance: NA; j_gene: TRBJ1-1; v_gene: TRBV2; CDR3aa: CASSVFLNTEAFF; CDR3nt: TGTGCCAGCAGTGTGTTTCTGAACACTGAAGCTTTCTTT
d_gene: NA; abundance: NA; j_gene: TRBJ1-3; v_gene: TRBV2; CDR3aa: CASNLQESSGNTIYF; CDR3nt: TGTGCCAGCAATCTACAGGAGAGCTCTGGAAACACCATATATTTT
d_gene: NA; abundance: NA; j_gene: TRBJ1-4; v_gene: TRBV5-1; CDR3aa: CASTSQGSNEKLFF; CDR3nt: TGCGCCAGTACGTCGCAGGGGTCGAATGAAAAACTGTTTTTT
d_gene: TRBD1; abundance: NA; j_gene: TRBJ2-7; v_gene: TRBV6-5; CDR3aa: CASSHFAGQGGEQYF; CDR3nt: TGTGCCAGCAGCCACTTTGCGGGACAGGGCGGCGAGCAGTACTTC
d_gene: TRBD2; abundance: NA; j_gene: TRBJ2-3; v_gene: TRBV5-1; CDR3aa: CASSRWTSGESTDTQYF; CDR3nt: TGCGCCAGCAGCCGGTGGACTAGCGGGGAGAGCACAGATACGCAGTATTTT
d_gene: NA; abundance: NA; j_gene: TRBJ1-2; v_gene: TRBV7-9; CDR3aa: CASSLEWTLGTPYGYTF; CDR3nt: TGTGCCAGCAGCTTAGAATGGACACTAGGGACCCCCTATGGCTACACCTTC
d_gene: TRBD2; abundance: NA; j_gene: TRBJ2-5; v_gene: TRBV5-4; CDR3aa: CASSSGLAGRETQYF; CDR3nt: TGTGCCAGCAGCTCGGGACTAGCGGGAAGGGAGACCCAGTACTTC
d_gene: TRBD1; abundance: NA; j_gene: TRBJ2-7; v_gene: TRBV30; CDR3aa: CALSGTGFYEQYF; CDR3nt: TGTGCCCTCTCGGGGACAGGGTTCTACGAGCAGTACTTC
d_gene: NA; abundance: NA; j_gene: TRBJ1-5; v_gene: TRBV7-8; CDR3aa: CASSLQIPNQPQHF; CDR3nt: TGTGCCAGCAGCTTACAGATCCCCAATCAGCCCCAGCATTTT
d_gene: TRBD2; abundance: NA; j_gene: TRBJ2-5; v_gene: TRBV25-1; CDR3aa: CASSDPRTSQETQYF; CDR3nt: TGTGCCAGCAGTGACCCGAGGACTAGCCAAGAGACCCAGTACTTC
d_gene: NA; abundance: once; j_gene: TRBJ2-7; v_gene: TRBV28; CDR3aa: CASSTYGETTYEQYF; CDR3nt: TGTGCCAGCAGTACATATGGGGAGACGACCTACGAGCAGTACTTC
d_gene: TRBD1; abundance: once; j_gene: TRBJ1-2; v_gene: TRBV7-9; CDR3aa: CASSSGAGGIYGYTF; CDR3nt: TGTGCCAGCAGCTCTGGAGCAGGGGGCATCTATGGCTACACCTTC
d_gene: NA; abundance: once; j_gene: TRBJ2-1; v_gene: TRBV2; CDR3aa: CASFRLRDEQFF; CDR3nt: TGTGCCAGCTTCCGTTTGAGAGATGAGCAGTTCTTC
d_gene: TRBD1; abundance: once; j_gene: TRBJ1-1; v_gene: TRBV19; CDR3aa: CASSSQGDTEAFF; CDR3nt: TGTGCCAGTAGTTCGCAGGGGGACACTGAAGCTTTCTTT
d_gene: NA; abundance: NA; j_gene: TRBJ2-5; v_gene: TRBV5-4; CDR3aa: CASSRGGGQRQETQYF; CDR3nt: TGTGCCAGCAGCCGAGGTGGGGGGCAAAGGCAAGAGACCCAGTACTTC
d_gene: TRBD1; abundance: NA; j_gene: TRBJ1-6; v_gene: TRBV19; CDR3aa: CASKRTGGEYNSPLHF; CDR3nt: TGTGCCAGCAAGCGGACAGGGGGCGAGTATAATTCACCCCTCCACTTT
d_gene: TRBD2; abundance: NA; j_gene: TRBJ2-7; v_gene: TRBV5-5; CDR3aa: CASSRGLAAVDEQYF; CDR3nt: TGTGCCAGCAGCCGGGGACTAGCGGCTGTTGATGAGCAGTACTTC
d_gene: NA; abundance: NA; j_gene: TRBJ2-3; v_gene: TRBV5-4; CDR3aa: CASSLRVELFADTQYF; CDR3nt: TGTGCCAGCAGCTTGAGGGTTGAGCTCTTTGCAGATACGCAGTATTTT
d_gene: NA; abundance: NA; j_gene: TRBJ2-7; v_gene: TRBV27; CDR3aa: CASRNRGGYEQYF; CDR3nt: TGTGCCAGCAGGAACAGGGGGGGCTACGAGCAGTACTTC
d_gene: NA; abundance: NA; j_gene: TRBJ2-1; v_gene: TRBV6-5; CDR3aa: CASSSGRAYNEQFF; CDR3nt: TGTGCCAGCAGCTCGGGAAGGGCCTACAATGAGCAGTTCTTC
d_gene: NA; abundance: NA; j_gene: TRBJ2-3; v_gene: TRBV9; CDR3aa: CASNGEASTDTQYF; CDR3nt: TGTGCCAGCAACGGGGAGGCTAGCACAGATACGCAGTATTTT
d_gene: NA; abundance: NA; j_gene: TRBJ1-6; v_gene: TRBV25-1; CDR3aa: CASSEGRAALHF; CDR3nt: TGTGCCAGCAGTGAAGGCAGGGCAGCCCTCCACTTT
d_gene: NA; abundance: NA; j_gene: TRBJ2-7; v_gene: TRBV5-5; CDR3aa: CASSLEGGTNYEQYF; CDR3nt: TGTGCCAGCAGCTTGGAAGGGGGGACTAATTACGAGCAGTACTTC
d_gene: NA; abundance: NA; j_gene: TRBJ1-2; v_gene: TRBV30; CDR3aa: CAWRKTGPSAPNTF; CDR3nt: TGTGCCTGGAGGAAAACAGGACCCTCTGCCCCGAACACCTTC
d_gene: TRBD1; abundance: NA; j_gene: TRBJ2-7; v_gene: TRBV4-2; CDR3aa: CASSSSRPGQGWEQYF; CDR3nt: TGTGCCAGCAGCTCCTCTAGACCGGGACAGGGGTGGGAGCAGTACTTC
d_gene: NA; abundance: NA; j_gene: TRBJ2-2; v_gene: TRBV28; CDR3aa: CASSETRTATNIGELFF; CDR3nt: TGTGCCAGCAGCGAAACTAGGACAGCCACGAACATCGGGGAGCTGTTTTTT
d_gene: TRBD1; abundance: NA; j_gene: TRBJ1-1; v_gene: TRBV15; CDR3aa: CATTGQGAMVNTEAFF; CDR3nt: TGTGCCACCACAGGACAGGGGGCTATGGTTAACACTGAAGCTTTCTTT
d_gene: TRBD1; abundance: NA; j_gene: TRBJ2-5; v_gene: TRBV4-1; CDR3aa: CASSQDYPGTEYQETQYF; CDR3nt: TGCGCCAGCAGCCAAGACTATCCGGGGACAGAGTACCAAGAGACCCAGTACTTC
d_gene: NA; abundance: NA; j_gene: TRBJ2-1; v_gene: TRBV7-8; CDR3aa: CASSLAKKSEQFF; CDR3nt: TGTGCCAGCAGCTTAGCTAAAAAGTCTGAGCAGTTCTTC
d_gene: NA; abundance: few; j_gene: TRBJ1-2; v_gene: TRBV6-1; CDR3aa: CASSGNQAMRYGYTF; CDR3nt: TGTGCCAGCAGTGGCAATCAGGCGATGAGGTATGGCTACACCTTC
d_gene: NA; abundance: NA; j_gene: TRBJ2-1; v_gene: TRBV5-6; CDR3aa: CASSYGPYNEQFF; CDR3nt: TGTGCCAGCAGCTATGGACCATACAATGAGCAGTTCTTC
d_gene: NA; abundance: NA; j_gene: TRBJ2-7; v_gene: TRBV11-3; CDR3aa: CASSLDRHEQYF; CDR3nt: TGTGCCAGCAGCTTGGACAGACACGAGCAGTACTTC
d_gene: NA; abundance: NA; j_gene: TRBJ1-2; v_gene: TRBV19; CDR3aa: CASSIGGWGNLYGYTF; CDR3nt: TGTGCCAGTAGTATAGGTGGTTGGGGCAACCTCTATGGCTACACCTTC
d_gene: TRBD1; abundance: NA; j_gene: TRBJ2-7; v_gene: TRBV6-5; CDR3aa: CASSSQGGGQYF; CDR3nt: TGTGCCAGCAGTTCACAGGGGGGAGGGCAGTACTTC
d_gene: TRBD1; abundance: NA; j_gene: TRBJ1-3; v_gene: TRBV7-2; CDR3aa: CASSLWDRITSGNTIYF; CDR3nt: TGTGCCAGCAGCTTATGGGACAGAATAACCTCTGGAAACACCATATATTTT
d_gene: TRBD1; abundance: NA; j_gene: TRBJ1-6; v_gene: TRBV9; CDR3aa: CASSVTGDRSPLHF; CDR3nt: TGTGCCAGCAGCGTTACAGGGGATCGCTCACCCCTCCACTTT
d_gene: TRBD1; abundance: NA; j_gene: TRBJ2-7; v_gene: TRBV6-4; CDR3aa: CASREDRGPAYEQYF; CDR3nt: TGTGCCAGCAGGGAGGACAGGGGGCCTGCCTACGAGCAGTACTTC
d_gene: NA; abundance: NA; j_gene: TRBJ1-5; v_gene: TRBV6-1; CDR3aa: CASSNRDLSNQPQHF; CDR3nt: TGTGCCAGCAGTAACAGGGATCTGAGCAATCAGCCCCAGCATTTT
d_gene: TRBD1; abundance: NA; j_gene: TRBJ2-2; v_gene: TRBV5-4; CDR3aa: CASGQQGADGELFF; CDR3nt: TGTGCCAGCGGCCAACAGGGGGCGGACGGGGAGCTGTTTTTT